The 3 T cell receptor beta chains reported below all come from one sample, sequenced in a study of blood T cell repertoires in COVID-19. Measured with immunoSEQ multiplex PCR; TCRdb has only the in-frame clones, and not every one. Here the sample spans about 380,000 clones, approximately 89% being singletons. The sample comprised PBMCs or T cells enriched from blood (not recorded which). The receptors shown here come from a young man who had recovered from COVID-19.

The genes are TRBV4-1 and TRBJ2-2; 9 bases map to TRBD2. This CDR3 is 15 amino acids long. Unmatched junction bases numbered 3, after V lost 6 bases and J lost 1 base. Germline lookup yields CDR1 MGHRA and CDR2 YSYEKL. CDR3 amino acids: CASSSGGENTGELFF. CDR3 sequence (DNA): TGCGCCAGCAGTAGCGGGGGAGAGAACACCGGGGAGCTGTTTTTT.

This clone showed up just once. V usage is TRBV10-3 and J usage is TRBJ2-5; D gene ambiguous. Deletions cut 1 base from V and 1 base from J, with 7 bases between. The CDR3 length is 14 residues. The germline V gene encodes CDR1 ENHRY and CDR2 SYGVKD. The CDR3 is CAISELDTQETQYF. The CDR3 DNA reads TGTGCCATCAGTGAGTTAGACACCCAAGAGACCCAGTACTTC.

The chain has TRBV7-9 and TRBJ1-2, with 7 bases that match TRBD1. Germline trimming cut 1 base from V and 4 bases from J; bases unmatched to any gene: 12. Germline V gives CDR1 SEHNR, CDR2 FQNEAQ (reference sequence). This CDR3 comprises 17 residues. The CDR3: CASSLEGATGHGYGYTF. The CDR3 bases are TGTGCCAGCAGCTTAGAGGGGGCTACGGGGCACGGCTATGGCTACACCTTC.